The rows below give T cell receptor beta chains drawn from one sample of a study of glioma-infiltrating T cells after dendritic cell vaccination. The table came from immunoSEQ multiplex PCR; TCRdb's copy has only in-frame clones and leaves some out. The sample records 90,000 to 95,000 clones, around four fifths being singletons. The sequencing here drew on blood, taken after dendritic cell vaccination. The receptors were gathered from a human donor with glioblastoma. The conserved cysteine and the conserved F or W are not part of the CDR3 here.

cdr3_aa v_call
ASSLAGSPTENTEAF TRBV5-1
ASSFGGSSYNEQF TRBV5-1
ATSRDRTGPNQPQH TRBV15
ASRGLYRGVYGYT TRBV6-4
ASSPQREAVGLF TRBV7-9
ASSEKIGQGNQPQH TRBV6-1
ASSTFQDTEAF TRBV7-9
ASSRDRADTQY TRBV6-1
ASSFADSQRSDTQY TRBV5-1
ASSARTGFSYNSPLH TRBV19
ASSLGRVDEQF TRBV7-9
ASSPSSDSYEQY TRBV18
ASSLARGDNRAGYT TRBV5-6
SVLGSSYEQY TRBV29-1
ASSEDPGVEV TRBV2
ASDVAGAAEKLF TRBV2
ASEEGKGNQPQH TRBV12-5
ASSIAGQGPNTIY TRBV19
ASRRGQGQNTGELF TRBV7-9
ASSRDTYGYT TRBV28
ASSTNGLAGGLDTQY TRBV19
AGSSGASNTGELF TRBV6-1
ASSKAWAGIRNQPQH TRBV21-1
ASSSVTSGNTGELF TRBV13
ASSPLGSSYEQY TRBV11-2
AWSPRQGEEAF TRBV30
ASSSGLASQKVRADTQY TRBV5-1
ASSGYRGRAGYT TRBV9
ASSLDSTNTEAF TRBV28
ASSPRLENGNEQF TRBV5-1
ASSPKGSGGSFADTQY TRBV5-1
ASSPDRVGNEQF TRBV19
ASSLVLFLTSAGELF TRBV11-2
ASSQANEQGAYGYT TRBV4-2
ASSQVILRQGRKTQY TRBV4-1
ASSPRTSGNTGELF TRBV2
AISDPGDVYNSPLH TRBV10-3
ASSFEGDTQY TRBV11-1
ASRQGTGAYEQY TRBV5-1
ASSLQGDQETQY TRBV5-1
ASSGQEGWTEAF TRBV25-1
ASSQPGAGEKLF TRBV14
ASSLDRMNTEAF TRBV7-2
AGSEVGTSSYEQF TRBV6-1
ASSLGSGRQTQY TRBV5-1
ASSLAGQGASNPEAF TRBV5-1
ASSALSQGTQNTEAF TRBV19
ASSGRRQQFSGANVLT TRBV2
SARQDTGELF TRBV29-1
ASSYSLQLPEKLF TRBV6-5
ASMYRGSGAQY TRBV19
ASSLTGDGGYT TRBV7-6
ASNTDRVLAEAF TRBV27
AISIAGGDTGELF TRBV10-3
ASSVALAGYNEQF TRBV9
ASSGSSRYNEQF TRBV19
ASSILPVSDSPLH TRBV19